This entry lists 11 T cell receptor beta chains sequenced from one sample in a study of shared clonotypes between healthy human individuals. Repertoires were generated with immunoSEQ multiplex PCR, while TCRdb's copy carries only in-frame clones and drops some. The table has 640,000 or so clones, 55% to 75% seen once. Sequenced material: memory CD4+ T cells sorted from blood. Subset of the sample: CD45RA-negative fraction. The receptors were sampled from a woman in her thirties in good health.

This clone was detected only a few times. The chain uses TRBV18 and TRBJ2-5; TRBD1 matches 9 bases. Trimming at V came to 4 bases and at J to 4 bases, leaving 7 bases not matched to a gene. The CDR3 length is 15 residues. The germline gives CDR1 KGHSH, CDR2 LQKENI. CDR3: CASSRGDRAGETQYF. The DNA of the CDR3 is TGTGCCAGCTCACGAGGGGACAGGGCCGGAGAGACCCAGTACTTC.

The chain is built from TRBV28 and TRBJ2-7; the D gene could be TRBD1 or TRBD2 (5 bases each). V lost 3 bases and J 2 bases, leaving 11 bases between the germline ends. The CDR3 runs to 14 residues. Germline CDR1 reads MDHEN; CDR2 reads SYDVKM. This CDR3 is CASSFLRDPYEQYF. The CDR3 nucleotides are TGTGCCAGCAGTTTTTTGAGGGACCCCTACGAGCAGTACTTC.

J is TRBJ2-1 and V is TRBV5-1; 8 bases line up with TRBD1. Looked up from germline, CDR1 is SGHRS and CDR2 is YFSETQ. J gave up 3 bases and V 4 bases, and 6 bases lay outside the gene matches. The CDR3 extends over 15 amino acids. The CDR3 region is CASSTRQGIYNEQFF. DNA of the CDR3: TGCGCCAGCAGCACCCGACAGGGGATCTACAATGAGCAGTTCTTC.

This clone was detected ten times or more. CDR3 sequence (DNA): TGTGCCAGCAGCTTCGGGGAAAACACTGAAGCTTTCTTT. This gives the protein CASSFGENTEAFF. The chain is built from TRBV5-6 and TRBJ1-1, with D hard to call. V lost 2 bases, J lost 2 bases, and 7 bases lay in between. The CDR3 has 13 amino acids. Germline CDR1 and CDR2: SGHDT and YYEEEE.

In DNA form, the CDR3 reads TGTGCCAGCAACAGGGCCCCAGCCCCAGATCAGCCCCAGCATTTT. Its translation is CASNRAPAPDQPQHF. V usage is TRBV2 and J usage is TRBJ1-5; D might be TRBD1 (6 bases). Per germline, CDR1 SNHLY and CDR2 FYNNEI. The CDR3 length is 15 residues. Trimming removed 7 bases from V and 5 bases from J, with 18 bases in between.

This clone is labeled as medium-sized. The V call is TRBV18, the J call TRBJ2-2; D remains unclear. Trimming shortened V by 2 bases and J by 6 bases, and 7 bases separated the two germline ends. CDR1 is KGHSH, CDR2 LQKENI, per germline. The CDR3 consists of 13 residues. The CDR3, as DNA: TGTGCCAGCTCACCAAACCCGGCCGGGGAGCTGTTTTTT. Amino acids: CASSPNPAGELFF.

The CDR3 loop is CASIPIREGQGEQFF. The CDR3 nucleotides are TGTGCCAGCATCCCTATTCGGGAGGGCCAAGGAGAGCAGTTCTTC. The chain employs TRBV2 and TRBJ2-1; TRBD2 matches 8 bases. The CDR3 spans 15 residues. V was pared by 7 bases and J by 10 bases, with 15 bases of the junction left unmatched. The germline gives CDR1 SNHLY, CDR2 FYNNEI.

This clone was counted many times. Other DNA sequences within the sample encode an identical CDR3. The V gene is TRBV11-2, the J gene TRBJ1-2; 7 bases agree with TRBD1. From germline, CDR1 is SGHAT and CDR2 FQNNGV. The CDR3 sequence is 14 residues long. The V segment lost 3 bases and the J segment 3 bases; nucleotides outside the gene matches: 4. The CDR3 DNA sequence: TGTGCCAGCAGCTTGAGCCAGGGGGACTATGGCTACACCTTC. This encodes CASSLSQGDYGYTF.

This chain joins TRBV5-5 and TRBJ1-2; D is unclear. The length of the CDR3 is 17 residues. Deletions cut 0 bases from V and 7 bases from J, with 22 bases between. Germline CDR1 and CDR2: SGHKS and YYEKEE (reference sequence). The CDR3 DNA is TGTGCCAGCAGCTTGGGTGTAGTAGGTCGGGGTGAAACTGGCTACACCTTC. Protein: CASSLGVVGRGETGYTF.

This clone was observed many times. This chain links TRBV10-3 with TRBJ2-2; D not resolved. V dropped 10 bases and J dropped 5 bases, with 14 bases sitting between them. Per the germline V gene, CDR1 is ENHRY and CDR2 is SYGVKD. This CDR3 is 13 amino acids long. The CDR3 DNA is TGTGCCAGCAAAGTTTGGGATACCGGGGAGCTGTTTTTT. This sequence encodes CASKVWDTGELFF.

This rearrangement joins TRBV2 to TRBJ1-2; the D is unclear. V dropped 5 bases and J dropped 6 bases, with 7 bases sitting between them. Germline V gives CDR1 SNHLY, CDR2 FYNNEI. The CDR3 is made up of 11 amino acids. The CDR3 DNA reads TGTGCCAGCAGTTACGTCAATGGCTACACCTTC. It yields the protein CASSYVNGYTF.